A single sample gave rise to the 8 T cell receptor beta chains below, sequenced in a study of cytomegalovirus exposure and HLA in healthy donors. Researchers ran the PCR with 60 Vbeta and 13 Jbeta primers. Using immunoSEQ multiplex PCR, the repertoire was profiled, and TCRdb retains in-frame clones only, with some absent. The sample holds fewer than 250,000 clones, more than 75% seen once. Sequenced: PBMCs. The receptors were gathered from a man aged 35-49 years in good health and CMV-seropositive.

For the CDR3, the DNA is TGTGCCAGCAGTCTTCGCCCGGGACAGGTAATGGAGCAGTACTTC. Translation gives CASSLRPGQVMEQYF. The rearrangement joins TRBV6-5 to TRBJ2-7; the match to TRBD1 covers 8 bases. Per the germline V gene, CDR1 is MNHEY and CDR2 is SVGAGI. Unmatched junction bases numbered 13, after V lost 5 bases and J lost 7 bases. The CDR3 has 15 amino acids.

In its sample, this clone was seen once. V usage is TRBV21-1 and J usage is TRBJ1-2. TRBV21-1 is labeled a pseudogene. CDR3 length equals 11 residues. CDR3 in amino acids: CASSKERGYTF. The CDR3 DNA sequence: TGTGCCAGCAGCAAAGAGAGGGGCTACACCTTC.

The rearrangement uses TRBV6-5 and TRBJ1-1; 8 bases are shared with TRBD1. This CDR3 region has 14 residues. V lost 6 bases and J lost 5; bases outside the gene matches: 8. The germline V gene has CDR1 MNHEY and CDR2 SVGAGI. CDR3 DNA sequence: TGTGCCAGCAGCCCCAGGGGGCGTGGGACTGAAGCTTTCTTT. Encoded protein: CASSPRGRGTEAFF.

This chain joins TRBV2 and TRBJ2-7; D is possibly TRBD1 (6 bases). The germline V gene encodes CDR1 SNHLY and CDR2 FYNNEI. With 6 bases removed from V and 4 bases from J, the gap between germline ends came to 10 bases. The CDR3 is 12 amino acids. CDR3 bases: TGTGCCAGCAGCCCTAGGGGGTACGAGCAGTACTTC. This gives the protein CASSPRGYEQYF. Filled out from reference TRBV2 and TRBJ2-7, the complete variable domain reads EPEVTQTPSHQVTQMGQEVILRCVPISNHLYFYWYRQILGQKVEFLVSFYNNEISEKSEIFDDQFSVERPDGSNFTLKIRSTKLEDSAMYFCASSPRGYEQYFGPGTRLTVT.

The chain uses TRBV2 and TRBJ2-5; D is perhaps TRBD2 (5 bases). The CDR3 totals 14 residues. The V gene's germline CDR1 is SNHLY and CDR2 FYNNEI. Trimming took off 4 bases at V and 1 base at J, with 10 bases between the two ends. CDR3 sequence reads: CASSGRTSQETQYF. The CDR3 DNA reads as TGTGCCAGCAGTGGCCGGACTTCCCAAGAGACCCAGTACTTC.

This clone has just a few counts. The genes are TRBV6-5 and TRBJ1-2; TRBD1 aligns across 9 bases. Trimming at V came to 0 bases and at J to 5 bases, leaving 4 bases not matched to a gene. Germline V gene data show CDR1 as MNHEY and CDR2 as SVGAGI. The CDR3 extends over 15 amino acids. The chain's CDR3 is CASSYSTGGVYGYTF. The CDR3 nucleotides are TGTGCCAGCAGTTACTCGACAGGGGGTGTATATGGCTACACCTTC.

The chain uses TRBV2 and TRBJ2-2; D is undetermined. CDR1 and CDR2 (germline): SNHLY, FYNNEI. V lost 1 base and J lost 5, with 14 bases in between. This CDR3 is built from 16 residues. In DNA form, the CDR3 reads TGTGCCAGCAGTGAAGTACGGTTTTCACAGACCGGGGAGCTGTTTTTT. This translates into CASSEVRFSQTGELFF.

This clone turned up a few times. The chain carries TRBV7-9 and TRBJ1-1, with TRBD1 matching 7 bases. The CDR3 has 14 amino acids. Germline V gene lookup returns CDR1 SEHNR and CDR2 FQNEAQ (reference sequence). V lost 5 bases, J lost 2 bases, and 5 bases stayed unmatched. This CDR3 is CASSRQGKNTEAFF. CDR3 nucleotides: TGTGCCAGCAGCCGACAGGGAAAAAACACTGAAGCTTTCTTT.